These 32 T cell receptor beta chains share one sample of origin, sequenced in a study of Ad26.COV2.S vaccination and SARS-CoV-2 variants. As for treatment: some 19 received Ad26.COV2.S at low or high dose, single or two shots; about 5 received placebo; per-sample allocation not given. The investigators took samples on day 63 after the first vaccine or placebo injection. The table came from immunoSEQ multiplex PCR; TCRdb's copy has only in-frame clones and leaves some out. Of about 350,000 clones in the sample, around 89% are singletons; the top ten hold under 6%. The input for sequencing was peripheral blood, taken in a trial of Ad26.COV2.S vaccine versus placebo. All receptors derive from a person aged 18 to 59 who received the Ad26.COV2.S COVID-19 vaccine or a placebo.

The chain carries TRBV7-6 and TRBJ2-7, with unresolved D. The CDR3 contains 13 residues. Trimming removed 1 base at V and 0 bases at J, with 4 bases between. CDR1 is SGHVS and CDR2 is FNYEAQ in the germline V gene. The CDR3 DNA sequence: TGTGCCAGCAGCTTAGAGGTCTCCTACGAGCAGTACTTC. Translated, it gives CASSLEVSYEQYF. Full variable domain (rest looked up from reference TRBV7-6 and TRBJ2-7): GAGVSQSPRYKVTKRGQDVALRCDPISGHVSLYWYRQALGQGPEFLTYFNYEAQQDKSGLPNDRFSAERPEGSISTLTIQRTEQRDSAMYRCASSLEVSYEQYFGPGTRLTVT.

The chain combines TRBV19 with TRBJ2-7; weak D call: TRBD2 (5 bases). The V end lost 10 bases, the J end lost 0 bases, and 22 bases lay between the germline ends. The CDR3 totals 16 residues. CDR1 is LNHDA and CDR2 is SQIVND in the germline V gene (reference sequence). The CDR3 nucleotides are TGTGCCACACGACCTGGGGTAGGGAGAAGCTCCTACGAGCAGTACTTC. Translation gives CATRPGVGRSSYEQYF.

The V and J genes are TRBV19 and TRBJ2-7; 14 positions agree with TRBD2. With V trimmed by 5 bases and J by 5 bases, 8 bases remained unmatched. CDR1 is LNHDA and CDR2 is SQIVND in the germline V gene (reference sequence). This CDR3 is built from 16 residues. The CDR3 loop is CASSSRLAGGIDEQYF. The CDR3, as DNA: TGTGCCAGTAGTTCCAGACTAGCGGGAGGGATCGACGAGCAGTACTTC. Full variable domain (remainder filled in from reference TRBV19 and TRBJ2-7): DGGITQSPKYLFRKEGQNVTLSCEQNLNHDAMYWYRQDPGQGLRLIYYSQIVNDFQKGDIAEGYSVSREKKESFPLTVTSAQKNPTAFYLCASSSRLAGGIDEQYFGPGTRLTVT.

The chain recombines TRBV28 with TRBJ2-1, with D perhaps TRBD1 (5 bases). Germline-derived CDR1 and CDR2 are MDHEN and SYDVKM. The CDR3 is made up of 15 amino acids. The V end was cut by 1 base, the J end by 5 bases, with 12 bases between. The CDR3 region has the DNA TGTGCCAGCAGTTTATCGGCAGGGAATAACAATGAGCAGTTCTTC. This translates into CASSLSAGNNNEQFF.

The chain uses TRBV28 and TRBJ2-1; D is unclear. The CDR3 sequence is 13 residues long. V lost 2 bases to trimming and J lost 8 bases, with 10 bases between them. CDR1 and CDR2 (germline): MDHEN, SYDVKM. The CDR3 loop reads CASSLASTYEQFF. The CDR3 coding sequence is TGTGCCAGCAGTTTAGCTAGTACGTATGAGCAGTTCTTC.

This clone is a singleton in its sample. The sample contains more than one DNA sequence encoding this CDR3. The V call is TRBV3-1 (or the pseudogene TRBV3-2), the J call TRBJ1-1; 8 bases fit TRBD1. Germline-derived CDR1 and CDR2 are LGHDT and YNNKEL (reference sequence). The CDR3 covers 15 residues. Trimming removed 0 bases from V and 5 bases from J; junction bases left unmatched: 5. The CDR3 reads CASSQDPGGRTEAFF. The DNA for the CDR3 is TGTGCCAGCAGCCAAGATCCAGGGGGCCGTACTGAAGCTTTCTTT.

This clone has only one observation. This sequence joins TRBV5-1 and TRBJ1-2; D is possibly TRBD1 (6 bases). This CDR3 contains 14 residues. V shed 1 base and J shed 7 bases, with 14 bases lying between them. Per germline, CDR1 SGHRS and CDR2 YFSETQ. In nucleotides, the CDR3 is TGCGCCAGCAGCTTGTTGACTGGGGGCCGTGGCTACACCTTC. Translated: CASSLLTGGRGYTF. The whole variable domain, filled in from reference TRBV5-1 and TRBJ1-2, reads KAGVTQTPRYLIKTRGQQVTLSCSPISGHRSVSWYQQTPGQGLQFLFEYFSETQRNKGNFPGRFSGRQFSNSRSEMNVSTLELGDSALYLCASSLLTGGRGYTFGSGTRLTVV.

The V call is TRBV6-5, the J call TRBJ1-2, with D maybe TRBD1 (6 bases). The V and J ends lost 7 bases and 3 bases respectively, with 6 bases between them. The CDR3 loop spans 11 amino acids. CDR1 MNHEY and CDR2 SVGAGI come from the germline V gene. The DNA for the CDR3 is TGTGCCAGCAACAGGGACTATGGCTACACCTTC. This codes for CASNRDYGYTF.

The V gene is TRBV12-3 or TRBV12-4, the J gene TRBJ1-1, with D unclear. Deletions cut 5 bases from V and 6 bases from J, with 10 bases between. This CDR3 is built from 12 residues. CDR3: CASSATQSEAFF. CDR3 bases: TGTGCCAGCAGTGCGACTCAGTCTGAAGCTTTCTTT.

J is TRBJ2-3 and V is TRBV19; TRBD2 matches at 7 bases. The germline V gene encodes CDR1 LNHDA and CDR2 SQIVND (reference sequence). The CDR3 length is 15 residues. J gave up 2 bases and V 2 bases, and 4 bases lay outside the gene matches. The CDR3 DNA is TGTGCCAGTAGTATACGGCGGGAGATCACAGATACGCAGTATTTT. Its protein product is CASSIRREITDTQYF.

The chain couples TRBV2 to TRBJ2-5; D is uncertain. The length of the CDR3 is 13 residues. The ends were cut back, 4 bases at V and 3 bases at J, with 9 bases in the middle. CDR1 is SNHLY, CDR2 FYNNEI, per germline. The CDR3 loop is CASSARRKETQYF. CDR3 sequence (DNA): TGTGCCAGCAGTGCCAGAAGAAAAGAGACCCAGTACTTC.

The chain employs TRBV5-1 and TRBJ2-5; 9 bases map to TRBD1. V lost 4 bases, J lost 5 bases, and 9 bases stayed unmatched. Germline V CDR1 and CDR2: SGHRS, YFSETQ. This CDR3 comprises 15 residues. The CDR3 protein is CASSPIRDRVETQYF. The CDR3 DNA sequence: TGCGCCAGCAGCCCTATCCGGGACAGGGTCGAGACCCAGTACTTC.

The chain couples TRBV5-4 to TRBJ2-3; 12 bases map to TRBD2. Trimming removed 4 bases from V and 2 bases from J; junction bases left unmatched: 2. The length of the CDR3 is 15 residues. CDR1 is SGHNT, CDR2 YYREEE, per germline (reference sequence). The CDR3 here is CASSRTSGTTDTQYF. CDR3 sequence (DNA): TGTGCCAGCAGCCGGACTAGCGGGACCACAGATACGCAGTATTTT.

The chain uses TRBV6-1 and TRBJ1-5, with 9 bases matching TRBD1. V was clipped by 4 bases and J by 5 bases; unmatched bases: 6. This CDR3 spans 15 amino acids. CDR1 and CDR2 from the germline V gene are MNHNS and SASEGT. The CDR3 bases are TGTGCCAGCAGTGGCGAGTGGACAGGGGATCAGCCCCAGCATTTT. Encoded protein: CASSGEWTGDQPQHF.

DNA of the CDR3: TGCGCCAGCAGCCGTATAACAGGGGGCGGCCTAGCTCAATCTGGGGCCAACGTCCTGACTTTC. Amino acids: CASSRITGGGLAQSGANVLTF. The chain is built from TRBV4-1 and TRBJ2-6; 9 nucleotides line up with TRBD1. CDR3 size: 21 residues. With V trimmed by 4 bases and J by 1 base, 17 bases remained unmatched. Germline CDR1 reads MGHRA; CDR2 reads YSYEKL.

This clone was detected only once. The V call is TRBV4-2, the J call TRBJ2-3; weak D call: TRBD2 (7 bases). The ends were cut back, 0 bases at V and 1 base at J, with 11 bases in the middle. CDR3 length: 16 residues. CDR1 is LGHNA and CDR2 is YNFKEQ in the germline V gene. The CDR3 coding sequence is TGTGCCAGCAGCCAAGATAAGGGGGGGGGCACAGATACGCAGTATTTT. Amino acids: CASSQDKGGGTDTQYF.

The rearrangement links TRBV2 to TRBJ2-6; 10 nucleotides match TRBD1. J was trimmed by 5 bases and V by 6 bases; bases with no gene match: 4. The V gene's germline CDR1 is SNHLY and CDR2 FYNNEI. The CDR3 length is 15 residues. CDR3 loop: CASRDRGRWANVLTF. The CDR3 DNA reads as TGTGCCAGCAGAGACAGGGGGCGCTGGGCCAACGTCCTGACTTTC.

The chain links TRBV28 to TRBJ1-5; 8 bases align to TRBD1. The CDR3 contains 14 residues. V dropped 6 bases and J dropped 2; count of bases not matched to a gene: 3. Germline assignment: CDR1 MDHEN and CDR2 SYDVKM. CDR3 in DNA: TGTGCCAGCAGCCCGGGACAGGGCAATCAGCCCCAGCATTTT. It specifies CASSPGQGNQPQHF.

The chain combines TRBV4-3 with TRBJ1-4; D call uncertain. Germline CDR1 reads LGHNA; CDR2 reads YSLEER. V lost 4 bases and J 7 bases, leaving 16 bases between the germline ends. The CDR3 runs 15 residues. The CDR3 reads CASSPRHETGEKLFF. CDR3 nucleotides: TGCGCCAGCAGCCCTAGGCACGAAACGGGTGAAAAACTGTTTTTT.

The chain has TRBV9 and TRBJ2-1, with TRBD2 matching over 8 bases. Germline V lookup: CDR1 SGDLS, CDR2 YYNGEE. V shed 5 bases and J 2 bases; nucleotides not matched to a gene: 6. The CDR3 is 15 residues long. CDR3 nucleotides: TGTGCCAGCAGTGGAGCGGGAGAAACCTACAATGAGCAGTTCTTC. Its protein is CASSGAGETYNEQFF.

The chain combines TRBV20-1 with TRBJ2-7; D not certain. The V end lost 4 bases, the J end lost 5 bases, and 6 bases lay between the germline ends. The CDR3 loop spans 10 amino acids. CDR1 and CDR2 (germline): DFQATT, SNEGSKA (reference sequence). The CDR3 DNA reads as TGCAGTGCTATGCAGCACGAGCAGTACTTC. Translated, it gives CSAMQHEQYF.

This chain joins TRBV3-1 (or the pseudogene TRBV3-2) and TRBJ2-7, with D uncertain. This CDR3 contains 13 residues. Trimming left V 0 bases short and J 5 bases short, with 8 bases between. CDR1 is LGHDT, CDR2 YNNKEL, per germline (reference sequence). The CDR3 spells CASSQDRRHEQYF. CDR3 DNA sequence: TGTGCCAGCAGCCAAGATCGCCGGCACGAGCAGTACTTC.

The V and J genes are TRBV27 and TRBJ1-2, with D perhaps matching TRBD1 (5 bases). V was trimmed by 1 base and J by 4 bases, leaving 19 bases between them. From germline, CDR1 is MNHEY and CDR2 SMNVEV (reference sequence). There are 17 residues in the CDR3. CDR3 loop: CASSLLSGTRGVYGYTF. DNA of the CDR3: TGTGCCAGCAGTTTATTATCGGGGACTCGGGGGGTCTATGGCTACACCTTC.

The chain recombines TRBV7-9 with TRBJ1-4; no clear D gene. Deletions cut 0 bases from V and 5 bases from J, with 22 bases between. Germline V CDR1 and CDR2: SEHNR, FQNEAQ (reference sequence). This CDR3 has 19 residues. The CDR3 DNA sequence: TGTGCCAGCAGCTTAGCGGCCGGACTGCAAGACCACTCAAATGAAAAACTGTTTTTT. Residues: CASSLAAGLQDHSNEKLFF. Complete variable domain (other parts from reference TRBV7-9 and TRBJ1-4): DTGVSQNPRHKITKRGQNVTFRCDPISEHNRLYWYRQTLGQGPEFLTYFQNEAQLEKSRLLSDRFSAERPKGSFSTLEIQRTEQGDSAMYLCASSLAAGLQDHSNEKLFFGSGTQLSVL.

CDR3: CASSPEGGKETQYF. CDR3 sequence (DNA): TGCGCCAGCAGCCCCGAGGGGGGAAAAGAGACCCAGTACTTC. The chain carries TRBV5-1 and TRBJ2-5, with D perhaps TRBD1 or TRBD2 (6 bases each). V dropped 4 bases and J dropped 3 bases, with 13 bases sitting between them. The CDR3 is made up of 14 amino acids. Germline V lookup: CDR1 SGHRS, CDR2 YFSETQ.

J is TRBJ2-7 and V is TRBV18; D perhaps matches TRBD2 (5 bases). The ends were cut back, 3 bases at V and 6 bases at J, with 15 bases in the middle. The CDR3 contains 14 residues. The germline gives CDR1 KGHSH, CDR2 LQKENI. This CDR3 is CASSPAYVAGEQYF. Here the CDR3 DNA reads TGTGCCAGCTCACCGGCATATGTGGCGGGCGAGCAGTACTTC. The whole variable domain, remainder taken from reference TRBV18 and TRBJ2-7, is NAGVMQNPRHLVRRRGQEARLRCSPMKGHSHVYWYRQLPEEGLKFMVYLQKENIIDESGMPKERFSAEFPKEGPSILRIQQVVRGDSAAYFCASSPAYVAGEQYFGPGTRLTVT.

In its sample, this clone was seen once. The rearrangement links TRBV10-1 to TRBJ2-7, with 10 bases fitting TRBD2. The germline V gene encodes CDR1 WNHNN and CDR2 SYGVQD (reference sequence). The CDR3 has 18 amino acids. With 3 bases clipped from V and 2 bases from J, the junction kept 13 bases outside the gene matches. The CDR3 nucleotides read TGCGCCAGCAGTGATTCTCCCGGACTAGCGGAGGAGGCCTACGAGCAGTACTTC. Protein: CASSDSPGLAEEAYEQYF.

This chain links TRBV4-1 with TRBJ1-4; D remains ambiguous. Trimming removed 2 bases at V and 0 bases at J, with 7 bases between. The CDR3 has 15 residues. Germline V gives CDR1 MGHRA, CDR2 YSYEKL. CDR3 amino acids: CASSQRRPTNEKLFF. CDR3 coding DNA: TGCGCCAGCAGCCAACGCAGACCAACTAATGAAAAACTGTTTTTT.

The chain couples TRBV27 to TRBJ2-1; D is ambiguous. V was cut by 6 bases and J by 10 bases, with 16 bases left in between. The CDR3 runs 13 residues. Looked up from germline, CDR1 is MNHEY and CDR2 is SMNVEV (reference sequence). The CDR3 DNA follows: TGTGCCAGCAGAACAAATATCAAGTGGGAGCAGTTCTTC. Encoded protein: CASRTNIKWEQFF.

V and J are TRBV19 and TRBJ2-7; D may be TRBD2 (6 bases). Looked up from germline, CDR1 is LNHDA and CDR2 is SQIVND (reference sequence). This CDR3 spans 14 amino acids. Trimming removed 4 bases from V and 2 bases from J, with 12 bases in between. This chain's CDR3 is CASSTERVPYEQYF. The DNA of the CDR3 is TGTGCCAGTAGTACAGAGCGGGTTCCCTACGAGCAGTACTTC.

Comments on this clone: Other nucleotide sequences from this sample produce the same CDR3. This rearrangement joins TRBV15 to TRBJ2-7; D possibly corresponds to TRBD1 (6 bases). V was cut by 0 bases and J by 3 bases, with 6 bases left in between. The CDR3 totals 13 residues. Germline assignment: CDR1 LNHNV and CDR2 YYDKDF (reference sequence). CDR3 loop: CATSRDRGYEQYF. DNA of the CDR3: TGTGCCACCAGCAGAGACAGGGGCTACGAGCAGTACTTC.

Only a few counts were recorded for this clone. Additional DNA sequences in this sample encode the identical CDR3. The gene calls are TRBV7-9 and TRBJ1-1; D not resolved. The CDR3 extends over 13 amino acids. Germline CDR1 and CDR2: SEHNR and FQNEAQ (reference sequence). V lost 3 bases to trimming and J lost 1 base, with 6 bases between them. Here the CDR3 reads CASSLAGNTEAFF. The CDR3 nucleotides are TGTGCCAGCAGCTTGGCGGGGAACACTGAAGCTTTCTTT.